One and the same sample provided the 9 T cell receptor beta chains below, sequenced in a study of cytomegalovirus exposure and HLA in healthy donors. The PCR made use of 60 Vbeta and 13 Jbeta primers. Method: immunoSEQ multiplex PCR; TCRdb's copy keeps in-frame clones and lacks some. This sample has under 200,000 clones; roughly four fifths occur once, and the top ten carry 8.5%. The material sequenced was PBMCs. These receptors were obtained from a male donor in good health and CMV-seropositive.

In this sample, this clone turned up a few times. J is TRBJ2-3 and V is TRBV5-1, with D tentatively TRBD1 (6 bases). The germline V gene has CDR1 SGHRS and CDR2 YFSETQ. V lost 1 base, J lost 6 bases, and 12 bases lay in between. This CDR3 is 14 amino acids long. The CDR3 here is CASSLSGALDTQYF. The CDR3 nucleotides read TGCGCCAGCAGCTTGTCAGGGGCACTTGATACGCAGTATTTT. The full variable domain, rest sourced from reference TRBV5-1 and TRBJ2-3, is KAGVTQTPRYLIKTRGQQVTLSCSPISGHRSVSWYQQTPGQGLQFLFEYFSETQRNKGNFPGRFSGRQFSNSRSEMNVSTLELGDSALYLCASSLSGALDTQYFGPGTRLTVL.

The chain combines TRBV5-5 with TRBJ2-1; 7 nucleotides match TRBD2. The CDR3 extends over 15 amino acids. Trimming took 3 bases from V and 1 from J; bases not matched to a gene: 4. Germline assignment: CDR1 SGHKS and CDR2 YYEKEE (reference sequence). The CDR3 region is CASSSGLVSYNEQFF. The CDR3 DNA is TGTGCCAGCAGCTCTGGACTAGTTTCCTACAATGAGCAGTTCTTC.

A few counts support this clone. This chain uses TRBV28 with TRBJ1-2; D gene uncertain. The V gene lost 6 bases and the J gene lost 6 bases, with 14 bases spanning the gap. CDR3 length equals 13 residues. Germline V gene sequence: CDR1 MDHEN, CDR2 SYDVKM. DNA for the CDR3: TGTGCCAGCAGCTATCGACGGGTCGATGGCTACACCTTC. It encodes CASSYRRVDGYTF.

The chain recombines TRBV5-1 with TRBJ2-3; D is uncertain. From germline, CDR1 is SGHRS and CDR2 YFSETQ. CDR3 length equals 11 residues. V dropped 2 bases and J dropped 6 bases, with 4 bases sitting between them. As DNA, the CDR3 is TGCGCCAGCAGCTTCAATGATACGCAGTATTTT. Amino acids: CASSFNDTQYF.

The rearrangement links TRBV7-2 to TRBJ2-5; D call uncertain. The tail of the sequence fits TRBJ2-7 better, so the J call may be wrong. CDR1 and CDR2 (germline): SGHTA, FQGNSA. The CDR3 sequence is 12 residues long. The CDR3 DNA sequence: TGTGCCAGCAGCTTTGGGCCCTACGAGCAGTACTTC. Its protein is CASSFGPYEQYF.

The chain is built from TRBV18 and TRBJ1-4; D might be TRBD1 (6 bases). The germline V and J ends were trimmed by 1 base and 0 bases, with 6 bases remaining between them. This CDR3 has 15 residues. Per the germline V gene, CDR1 is KGHSH and CDR2 is LQKENI. The CDR3 reads CASSPRTATNEKLFF. DNA of the CDR3: TGTGCCAGCTCACCACGGACAGCAACTAATGAAAAACTGTTTTTT.

Remarks on this clone: The junction and the germline gene differ at one end; a read error may be behind it. The chain combines TRBV5-1 with TRBJ2-7, with 7 bases aligning to TRBD1. This CDR3 region has 15 residues. The germline V gene encodes CDR1 SGHRS and CDR2 YFSETQ. This CDR3 reads CASSLAPGQNYEQHF. The CDR3 nucleotides read TGCGCCAGCAGCTTGGCTCCGGGACAGAACTACGAGCAGCACTTC.

This clone was detected only a few times. CDR3 DNA sequence: TGTGCCAGCAGTTTATCTCAGGGGGCGTACACTGAAGCTTTCTTT. Its protein product is CASSLSQGAYTEAFF. The V and J genes are TRBV27 and TRBJ1-1, with 8 bases that match TRBD1. From germline, CDR1 is MNHEY and CDR2 SMNVEV (reference sequence). The CDR3 contains 15 residues. Losses at the gene ends were 0 bases for V and 3 bases for J; bases not matched to a gene: 3.

The chain uses TRBV6-5 and TRBJ1-2; D is unclear. This CDR3 spans 13 amino acids. Germline lookup yields CDR1 MNHEY and CDR2 SVGAGI. Trimming pared 5 bases from V and 8 bases from J, leaving 15 bases between. The CDR3 nucleotides read TGTGCCAGCAGTCCACCCGGTGGCGGAGGCTACACCTTC. Translating gives CASSPPGGGGYTF.